The present TCR beta chain was sequenced within a study of blood T cells in healthy people across ages. About the research overall: Every two T cells gave about one barcoded beta molecule via template switching. Study conclusions and caveats: It was not possible, with unsorted PBMCs, to conclusively compare naive and antigen-experienced cells.

A sample-barcoded 5' primer and a J-beta primer mix were used in a second PCR of about 7 to 12 cycles. TCRdb processed the 5' RACE reads anew with MiXCR; each CDR3 protein has one entry. The table records approximately 600,000 distinct CDR3 sequences, roughly 53% of them present only once. Deletions cut 5 bases from V and 3 bases from J, with 23 bases between. The germline gives CDR1 PRHDT, CDR2 FYEKMQ (reference sequence). The CDR3 is made up of 17 amino acids. As regards this clonotype: Its antigen is currently unknown.

Material for sequencing was blood. The chain is built from TRBV13 and TRBJ2-7, with TRBD1 as a possible D gene (5 bases). The origin of this receptor is a man aged 60-69 years in good health. The CDR3 loop is CASSPFLGQGRSYEQYF. The CDR3, as DNA: TGTGCCAGCAGCCCGTTCCTCGGACAAGGTCGTAGCTACGAGCAGTACTTC.